Here is one TCR beta chain with its context. The protocol was immunoSEQ multiplex PCR, while the TCRdb copy is restricted to in-frame clones and leaves out a portion. This table has about 10,000 clones, around 87% appearing once. The sample originates from a study of blood T cell dynamics during melanoma immunotherapy. Specified time point: pre-treatment baseline. Samples come from before therapy and from week 3 after the first blockade cycle. Germline V gene sequence: CDR1 SGHTS, CDR2 YDEGEE. The V and J ends lost 6 bases and 5 bases respectively, with 12 bases between them. This CDR3 has 12 amino acids.

The input for sequencing was blood, taken from a patient treated with checkpoint blockade. The TCR comes from a human donor with melanoma. This chain links TRBV5-8 with TRBJ2-7; D unresolved. The CDR3 DNA follows: TGTGCCAGCACCTCATGGATCCACGAGCAGTACTTC. Amino acids: CASTSWIHEQYF.